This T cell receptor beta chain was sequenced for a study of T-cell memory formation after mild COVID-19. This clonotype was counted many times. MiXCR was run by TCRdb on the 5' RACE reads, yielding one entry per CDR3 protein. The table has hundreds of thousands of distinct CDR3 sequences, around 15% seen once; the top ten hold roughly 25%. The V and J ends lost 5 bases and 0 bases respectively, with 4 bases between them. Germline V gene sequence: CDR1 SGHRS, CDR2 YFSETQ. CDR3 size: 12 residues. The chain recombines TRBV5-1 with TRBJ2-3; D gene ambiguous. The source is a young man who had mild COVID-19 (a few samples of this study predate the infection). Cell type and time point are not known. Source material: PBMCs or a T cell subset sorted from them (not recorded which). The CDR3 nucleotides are TGCGCCAGCAGGTTCAGCACAGATACGCAGTATTTT. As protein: CASRFSTDTQYF.